The 4 T cell receptor beta chains listed next were all sequenced from one sample in a study of vaccination effects on CD4 cells after COVID-19. Data came from immunoSEQ multiplex PCR; TCRdb stores just in-frame clones and leaves some out. Seen here are tens of thousands of clones, around 77% observed once, and the top ten hold around 2.8%. CD4+ T cells specific for antigen were expanded with viral peptide pools by the ViraFEST assay before sequencing. Having been cultured for under twelve days, the cells underwent CD4+ T cell isolation. All vaccine recipients tested negative for nucleocapsid antibodies and had never contracted SARS-CoV-2 infection. Their antigens remain unidentified. The sequencing used CD4+ T cells from PBMCs cultured with HCoV-NL63 spike peptides, collected before COVID-19 vaccination. The receptor set was obtained from a human donor who received a COVID-19 vaccine.

The chain employs TRBV6-5 and TRBJ1-3; D gene ambiguous. CDR3 size: 15 residues. CDR1 and CDR2 from the germline V gene are MNHEY and SVGAGI. With 0 bases removed from V and 2 bases from J, the gap between germline ends came to 8 bases. CDR3 DNA sequence: TGTGCCAGCAGTTACTCGATCGTTGCTGGAAACACCATATATTTT. It is translated as CASSYSIVAGNTIYF.

This clone has more than one count but fewer than ten. The genes are TRBV5-1 and TRBJ2-2, with D maybe TRBD2 (5 bases). V was shortened by 0 bases and J by 7 bases, with 13 bases between the two germline ends. The CDR3 sequence is 15 residues long. CDR1 SGHRS and CDR2 YFSETQ come from the germline V gene. The CDR3 spells CASSLDGEFFGELFF. CDR3 coding DNA: TGCGCCAGCAGCTTGGACGGGGAGTTCTTCGGGGAGCTGTTTTTT.

The rearrangement uses TRBV7-9 and TRBJ1-6; a weak D match, TRBD1 (5 bases). Germline assignment: CDR1 SEHNR and CDR2 FQNEAQ (reference sequence). The CDR3 loop spans 15 amino acids. V was trimmed by 3 bases and J by 4 bases, leaving 10 bases between them. CDR3 amino acids: CASSFGTVYNSPLHF. CDR3 DNA: TGTGCCAGCAGCTTCGGGACCGTTTATAATTCACCCCTCCACTTT.

The chain has TRBV5-1 and TRBJ1-3; no clear D. Germline CDR1 is SGHRS and CDR2 is YFSETQ. V gave up 0 bases and J gave up 4 bases, with 14 bases separating them. The CDR3 is 16 residues long. CDR3 nucleotide sequence: TGCGCCAGCAGCTTGGGAGCTGGGCCGGGGGGAAACACCATATATTTT. Its translation is CASSLGAGPGGNTIYF.